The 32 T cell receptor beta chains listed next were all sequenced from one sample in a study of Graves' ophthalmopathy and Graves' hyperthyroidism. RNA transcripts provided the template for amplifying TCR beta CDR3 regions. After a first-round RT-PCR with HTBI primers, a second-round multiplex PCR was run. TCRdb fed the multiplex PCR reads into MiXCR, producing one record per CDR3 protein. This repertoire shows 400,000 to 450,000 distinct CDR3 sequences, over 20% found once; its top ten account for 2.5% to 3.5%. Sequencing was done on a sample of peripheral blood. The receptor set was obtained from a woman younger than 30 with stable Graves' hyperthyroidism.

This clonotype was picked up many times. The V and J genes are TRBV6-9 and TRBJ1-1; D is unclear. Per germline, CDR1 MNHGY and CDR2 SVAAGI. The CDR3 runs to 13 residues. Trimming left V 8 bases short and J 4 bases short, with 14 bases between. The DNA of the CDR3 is TGTGCCAGCGGGTTTTTCGGAGGCACTGAAGCTTTCTTT. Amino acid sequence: CASGFFGGTEAFF.

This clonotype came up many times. CDR3 loop: CASSSTQGAYEQYF. CDR3 coding DNA: TGTGCCAGCAGTTCAACACAGGGGGCTTACGAGCAGTACTTC. This chain uses TRBV25-1 with TRBJ2-7; the match to TRBD1 covers 9 bases. The ends lost 5 bases at V and 4 bases at J; junction bases unmatched: 6. CDR3 length: 14 residues. Germline CDR1 reads MGHDK; CDR2 reads SYGVNS.

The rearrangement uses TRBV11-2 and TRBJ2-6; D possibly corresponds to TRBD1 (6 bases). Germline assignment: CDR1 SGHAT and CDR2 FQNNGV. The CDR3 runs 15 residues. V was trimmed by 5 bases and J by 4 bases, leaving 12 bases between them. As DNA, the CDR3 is TGTGCCAGCAGCCAAGCACAGGGAGGGGCCAACGTCCTGACTTTC. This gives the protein CASSQAQGGANVLTF.

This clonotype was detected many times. The CDR3 bases are TGTGCCAGCAGCCTACGGACAGGTTACGAAGGCTACACCTTC. Protein: CASSLRTGYEGYTF. The rearrangement joins TRBV7-2 to TRBJ1-2; 7 positions agree with TRBD1. J gave up 8 bases and V 5 bases, and 11 bases lay outside the gene matches. Germline-derived CDR1 and CDR2 are SGHTA and FQGNSA. The CDR3 consists of 14 residues.

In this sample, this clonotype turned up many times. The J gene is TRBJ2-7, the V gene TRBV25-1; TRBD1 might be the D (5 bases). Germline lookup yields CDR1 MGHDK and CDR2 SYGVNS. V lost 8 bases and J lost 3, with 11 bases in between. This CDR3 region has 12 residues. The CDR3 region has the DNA TGTGCCAGCGGGGCGACAGACTACGAGCAGTACTTC. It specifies CASGATDYEQYF.

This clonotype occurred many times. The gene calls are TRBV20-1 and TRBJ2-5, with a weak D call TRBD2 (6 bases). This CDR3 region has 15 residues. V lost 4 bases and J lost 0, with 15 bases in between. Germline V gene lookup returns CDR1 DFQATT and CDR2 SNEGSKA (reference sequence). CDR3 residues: CSAIFRGRNQETQYF. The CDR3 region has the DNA TGCAGTGCTATCTTTCGGGGGAGAAACCAAGAGACCCAGTACTTC.

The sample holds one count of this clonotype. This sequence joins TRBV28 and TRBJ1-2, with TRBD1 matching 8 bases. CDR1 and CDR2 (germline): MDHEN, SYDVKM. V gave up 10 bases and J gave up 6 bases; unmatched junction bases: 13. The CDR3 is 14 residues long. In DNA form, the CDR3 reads TGTGCCACCCCCCTGCCGGGACAGGTCCATGGCTACACCTTC. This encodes CATPLPGQVHGYTF.

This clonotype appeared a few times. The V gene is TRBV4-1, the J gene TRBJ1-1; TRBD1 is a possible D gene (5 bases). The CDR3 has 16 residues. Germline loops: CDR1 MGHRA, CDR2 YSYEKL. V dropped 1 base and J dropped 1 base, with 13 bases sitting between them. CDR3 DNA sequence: TGCGCCAGCAGCCAAGGGGGTCGGGGCCGGAACACTGAAGCTTTCTTT. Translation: CASSQGGRGRNTEAFF.

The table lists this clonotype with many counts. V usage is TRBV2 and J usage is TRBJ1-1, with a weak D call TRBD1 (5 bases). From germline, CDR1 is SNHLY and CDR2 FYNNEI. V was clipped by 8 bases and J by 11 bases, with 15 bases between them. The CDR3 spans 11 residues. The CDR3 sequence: CASGGGLVAFF. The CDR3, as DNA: TGTGCCAGCGGCGGGGGATTGGTGGCTTTCTTT.

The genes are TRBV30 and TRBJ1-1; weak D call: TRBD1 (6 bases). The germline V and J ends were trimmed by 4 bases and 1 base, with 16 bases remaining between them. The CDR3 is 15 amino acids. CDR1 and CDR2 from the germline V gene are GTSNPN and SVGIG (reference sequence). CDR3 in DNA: TGTGCCTGGACTCCTGGCGTGGGACAGAACACTGAAGCTTTCTTT. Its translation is CAWTPGVGQNTEAFF.

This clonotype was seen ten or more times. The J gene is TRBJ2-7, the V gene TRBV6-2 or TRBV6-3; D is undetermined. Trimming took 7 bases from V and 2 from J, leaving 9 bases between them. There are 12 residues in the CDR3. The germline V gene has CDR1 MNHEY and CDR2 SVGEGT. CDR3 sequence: CASTGSTYEQYF. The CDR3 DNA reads TGTGCCAGCACGGGCAGCACCTACGAGCAGTACTTC.

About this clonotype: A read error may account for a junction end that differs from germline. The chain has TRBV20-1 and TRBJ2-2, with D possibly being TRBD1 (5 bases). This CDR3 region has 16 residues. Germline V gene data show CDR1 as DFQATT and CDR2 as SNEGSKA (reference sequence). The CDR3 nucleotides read TGCAGTGCCGAGAATTTGCAGGGTGCCGACACTGGGGAGCTGTTTTTT. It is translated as CSAENLQGADTGELFF.

The CDR3, as DNA: TGTGCCAGCAGCTTAGGGGGACAATATAGCAATCAGCCCCAGCATTTT. Its protein is CASSLGGQYSNQPQHF. This chain joins TRBV11-2 and TRBJ1-5; perhaps TRBD1 as D (6 bases). V gave up 1 base and J gave up 0 bases, with 10 bases separating them. This CDR3 contains 16 residues. Germline V lookup: CDR1 SGHAT, CDR2 FQNNGV.

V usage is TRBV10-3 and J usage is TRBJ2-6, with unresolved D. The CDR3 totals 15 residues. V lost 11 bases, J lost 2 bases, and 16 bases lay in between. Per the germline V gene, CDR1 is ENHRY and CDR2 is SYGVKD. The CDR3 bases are TGTGCCGGTGCAGGCGGCGATCCTGGGGCCAACGTCCTGACTTTC. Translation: CAGAGGDPGANVLTF.

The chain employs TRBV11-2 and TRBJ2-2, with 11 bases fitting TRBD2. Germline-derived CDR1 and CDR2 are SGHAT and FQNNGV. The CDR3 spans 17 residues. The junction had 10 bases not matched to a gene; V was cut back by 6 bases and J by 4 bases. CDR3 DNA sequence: TGTGCCAGCAGACCGAATAGCGGGGGGGCTGGCACCGGGGAGCTGTTTTTT. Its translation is CASRPNSGGAGTGELFF.

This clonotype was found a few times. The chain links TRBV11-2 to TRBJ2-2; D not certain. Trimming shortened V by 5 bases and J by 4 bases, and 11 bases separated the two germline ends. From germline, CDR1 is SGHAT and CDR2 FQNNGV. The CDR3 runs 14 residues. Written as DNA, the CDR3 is TGTGCCAGCAGCGGGTTCCGCGGCACCGGGGAGCTGTTTTTT. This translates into CASSGFRGTGELFF.

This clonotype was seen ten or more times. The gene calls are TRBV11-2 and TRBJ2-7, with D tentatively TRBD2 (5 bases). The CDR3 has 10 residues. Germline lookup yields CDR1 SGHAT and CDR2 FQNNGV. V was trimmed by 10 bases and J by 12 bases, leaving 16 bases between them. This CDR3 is CATEADLWYF. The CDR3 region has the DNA TGTGCCACCGAAGCGGACCTTTGGTACTTC.

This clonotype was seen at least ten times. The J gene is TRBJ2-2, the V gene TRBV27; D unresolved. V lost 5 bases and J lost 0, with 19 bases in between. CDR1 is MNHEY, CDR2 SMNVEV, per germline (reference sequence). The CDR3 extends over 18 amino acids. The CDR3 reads CASSRGRRLQTNTGELFF. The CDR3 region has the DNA TGTGCCAGCAGTCGAGGACGGAGATTACAAACGAACACCGGGGAGCTGTTTTTT.

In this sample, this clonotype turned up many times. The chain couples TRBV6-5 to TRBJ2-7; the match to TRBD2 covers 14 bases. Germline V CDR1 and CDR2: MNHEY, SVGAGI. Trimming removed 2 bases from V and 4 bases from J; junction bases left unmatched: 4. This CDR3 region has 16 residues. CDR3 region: CASSYGTSGSTYEQYF. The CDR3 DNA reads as TGTGCCAGCAGTTACGGGACTAGCGGGAGCACATACGAGCAGTACTTC.

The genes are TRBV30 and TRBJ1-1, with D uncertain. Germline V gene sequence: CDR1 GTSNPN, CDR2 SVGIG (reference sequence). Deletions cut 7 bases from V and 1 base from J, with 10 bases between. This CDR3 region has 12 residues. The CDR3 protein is CASLYGNTEAFF. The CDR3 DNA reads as TGTGCCTCCCTCTATGGGAACACTGAAGCTTTCTTT.

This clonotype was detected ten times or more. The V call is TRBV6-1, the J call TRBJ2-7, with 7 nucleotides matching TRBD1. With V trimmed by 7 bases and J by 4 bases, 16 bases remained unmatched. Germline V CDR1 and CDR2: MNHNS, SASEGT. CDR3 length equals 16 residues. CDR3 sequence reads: CASTSSGTVGFYEQYF. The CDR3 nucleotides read TGTGCCAGCACCAGCTCTGGGACAGTCGGCTTTTACGAGCAGTACTTC.

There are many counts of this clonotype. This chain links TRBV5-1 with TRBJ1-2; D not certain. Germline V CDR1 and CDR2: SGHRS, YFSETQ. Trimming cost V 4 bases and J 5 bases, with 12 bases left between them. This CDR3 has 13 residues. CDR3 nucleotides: TGCGCCAGCAGCCTGGAGGGTGGATATGGCTACACCTTC. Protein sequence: CASSLEGGYGYTF.

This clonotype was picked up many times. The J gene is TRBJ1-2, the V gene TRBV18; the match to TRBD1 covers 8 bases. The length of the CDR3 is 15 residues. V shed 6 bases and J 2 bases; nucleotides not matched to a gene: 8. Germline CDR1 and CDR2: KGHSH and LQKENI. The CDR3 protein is CASSPGTGVNYGYTF. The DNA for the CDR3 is TGTGCCAGCTCGCCCGGGACAGGAGTCAACTATGGCTACACCTTC.

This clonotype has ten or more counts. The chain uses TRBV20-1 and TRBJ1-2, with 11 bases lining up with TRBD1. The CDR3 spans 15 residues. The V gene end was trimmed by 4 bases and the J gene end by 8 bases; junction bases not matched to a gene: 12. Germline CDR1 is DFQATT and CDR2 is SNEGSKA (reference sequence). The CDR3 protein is CSAMKGQGAGYGYTF. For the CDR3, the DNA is TGCAGTGCTATGAAAGGACAGGGGGCTGGTTACGGCTACACCTTC.

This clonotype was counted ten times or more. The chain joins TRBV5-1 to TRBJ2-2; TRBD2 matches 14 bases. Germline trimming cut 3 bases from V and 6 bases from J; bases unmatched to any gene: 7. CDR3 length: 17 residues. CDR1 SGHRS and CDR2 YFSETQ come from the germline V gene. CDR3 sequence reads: CASSYDRLAGGPGELFF. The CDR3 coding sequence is TGCGCCAGCAGCTACGACAGACTAGCGGGAGGGCCCGGGGAGCTGTTTTTT.

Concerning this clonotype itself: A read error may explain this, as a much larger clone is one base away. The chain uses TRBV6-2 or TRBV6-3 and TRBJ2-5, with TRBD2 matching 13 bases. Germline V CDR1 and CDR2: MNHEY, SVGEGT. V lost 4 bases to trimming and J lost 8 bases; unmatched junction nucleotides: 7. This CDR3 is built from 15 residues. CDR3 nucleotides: TGTGCCAGCAGTTTGACTAGCGGGGGGTTTGATACCCAGTACTTC. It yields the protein CASSLTSGGFDTQYF.

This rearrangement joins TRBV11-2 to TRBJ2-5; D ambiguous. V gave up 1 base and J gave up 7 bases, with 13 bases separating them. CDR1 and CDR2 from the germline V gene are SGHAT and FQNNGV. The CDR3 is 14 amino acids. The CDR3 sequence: CASSLGISTGTQYF. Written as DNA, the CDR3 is TGTGCCAGCAGCTTAGGGATCTCAACGGGGACCCAGTACTTC.

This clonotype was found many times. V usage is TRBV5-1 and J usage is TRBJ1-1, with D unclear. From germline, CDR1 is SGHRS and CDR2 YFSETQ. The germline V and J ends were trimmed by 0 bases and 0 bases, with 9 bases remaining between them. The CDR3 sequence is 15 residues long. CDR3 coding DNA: TGCGCCAGCAGCTTGGTCAGCAACATGAACACTGAAGCTTTCTTT. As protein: CASSLVSNMNTEAFF.

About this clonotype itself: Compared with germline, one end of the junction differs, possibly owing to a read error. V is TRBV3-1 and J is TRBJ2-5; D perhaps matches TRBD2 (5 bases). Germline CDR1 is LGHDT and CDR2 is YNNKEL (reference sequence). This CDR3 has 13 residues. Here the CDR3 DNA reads TGTGCCAGCAGCCCTGCGGGCCAAGAGACCAAGTACTTC. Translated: CASSPAGQETKYF.

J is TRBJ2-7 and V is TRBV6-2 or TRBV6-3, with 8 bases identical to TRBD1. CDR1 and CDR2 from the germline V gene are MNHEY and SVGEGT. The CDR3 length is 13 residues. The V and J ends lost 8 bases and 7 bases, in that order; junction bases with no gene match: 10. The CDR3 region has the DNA TGTGCCAGCGGCGTTCAGGGGGCGGGAGAGCAGTACTTC. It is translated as CASGVQGAGEQYF.

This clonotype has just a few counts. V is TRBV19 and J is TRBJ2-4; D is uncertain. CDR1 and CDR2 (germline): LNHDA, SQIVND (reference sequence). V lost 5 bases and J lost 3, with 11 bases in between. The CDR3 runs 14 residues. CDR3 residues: CASSSWGGKNIQYF. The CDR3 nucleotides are TGTGCCAGTAGTTCATGGGGTGGCAAAAACATTCAGTACTTC.

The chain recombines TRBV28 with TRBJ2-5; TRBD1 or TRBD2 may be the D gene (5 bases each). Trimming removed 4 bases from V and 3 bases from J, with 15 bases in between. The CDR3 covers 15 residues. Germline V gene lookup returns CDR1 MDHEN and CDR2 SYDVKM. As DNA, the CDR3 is TGTGCCAGCAGTTCCGGGACGGAGTACAAAGAGACCCAGTACTTC. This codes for CASSSGTEYKETQYF.